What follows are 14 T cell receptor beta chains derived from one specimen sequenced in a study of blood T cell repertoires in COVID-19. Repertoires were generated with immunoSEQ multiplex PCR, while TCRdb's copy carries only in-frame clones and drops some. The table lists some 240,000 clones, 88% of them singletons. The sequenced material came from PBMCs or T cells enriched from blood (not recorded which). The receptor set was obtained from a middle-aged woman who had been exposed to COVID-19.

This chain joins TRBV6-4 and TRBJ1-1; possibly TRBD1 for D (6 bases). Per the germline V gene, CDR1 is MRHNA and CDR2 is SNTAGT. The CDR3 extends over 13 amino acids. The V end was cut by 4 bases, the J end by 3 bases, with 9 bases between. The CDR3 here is CASSAGAYTEAFF. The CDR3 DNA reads TGTGCCAGCAGTGCAGGGGCTTACACTGAAGCTTTCTTT.

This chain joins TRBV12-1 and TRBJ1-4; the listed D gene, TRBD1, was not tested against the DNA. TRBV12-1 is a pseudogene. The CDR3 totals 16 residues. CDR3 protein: CASSCTPTATNEKLFF. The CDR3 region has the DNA TGTGCCAGCAGCTGTACACCTACAGCAACTAATGAAAAACTGTTTTTT.

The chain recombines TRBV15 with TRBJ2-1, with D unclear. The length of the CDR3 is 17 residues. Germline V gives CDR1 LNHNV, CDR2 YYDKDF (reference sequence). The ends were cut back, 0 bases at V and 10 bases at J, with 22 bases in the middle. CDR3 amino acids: CATSRDLVGTQRLEQFF. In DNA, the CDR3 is TGTGCCACCAGCAGAGATTTAGTCGGCACCCAGAGACTCGAGCAGTTCTTC.

CDR3 DNA sequence: TGTGCCAGTAGGGATGACGGGACTAGCTTTGGCGGGGAGCTGTTTTTT. It translates to CASRDDGTSFGGELFF. The chain carries TRBV19 and TRBJ2-2; TRBD2 agrees at 9 bases. With V trimmed by 6 bases and J by 7 bases, 12 bases remained unmatched. Germline assignment: CDR1 LNHDA and CDR2 SQIVND (reference sequence). The CDR3 is 16 residues long.

CDR3 region: CASSQDKGRATNYGYTF. The CDR3 DNA follows: TGTGCCAGCAGCCAAGATAAAGGGAGGGCCACTAACTATGGCTACACCTTC. V usage is TRBV4-2 and J usage is TRBJ1-2; D gene unclear. This CDR3 is built from 17 residues. The V and J ends lost 0 bases and 0 bases respectively, with 14 bases between them. CDR1 and CDR2 from the germline V gene are LGHNA and YNFKEQ.

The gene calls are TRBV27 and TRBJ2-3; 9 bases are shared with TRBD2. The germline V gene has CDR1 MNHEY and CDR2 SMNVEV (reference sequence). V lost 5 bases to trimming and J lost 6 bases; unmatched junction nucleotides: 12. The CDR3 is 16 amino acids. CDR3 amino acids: CASSKIPGLAMDTQYF. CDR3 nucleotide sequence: TGTGCCAGCAGTAAAATACCGGGACTAGCAATGGATACGCAGTATTTT.

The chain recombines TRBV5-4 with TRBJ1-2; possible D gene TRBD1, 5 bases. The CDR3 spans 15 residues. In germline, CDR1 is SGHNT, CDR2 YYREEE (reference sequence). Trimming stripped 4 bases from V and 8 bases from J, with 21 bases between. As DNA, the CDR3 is TGTGCCAGCAGCCGCCCCAAAGGGGATACAATAGGCTACACCTTC. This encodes CASSRPKGDTIGYTF.

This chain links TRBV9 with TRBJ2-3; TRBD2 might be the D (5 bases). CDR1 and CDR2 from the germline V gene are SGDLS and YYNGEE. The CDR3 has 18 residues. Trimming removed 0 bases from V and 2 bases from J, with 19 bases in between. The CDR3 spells CASSVAPIDYTFTDTQYF. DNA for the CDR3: TGTGCCAGCAGCGTAGCACCAATTGACTATACTTTCACAGATACGCAGTATTTT.

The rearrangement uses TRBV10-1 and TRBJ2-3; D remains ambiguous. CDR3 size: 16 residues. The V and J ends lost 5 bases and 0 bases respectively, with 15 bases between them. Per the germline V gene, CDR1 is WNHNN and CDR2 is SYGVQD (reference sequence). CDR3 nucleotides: TGCGCCAGCAGTAACCCAGGCAGGCGAAGCACAGATACGCAGTATTTT. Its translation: CASSNPGRRSTDTQYF.

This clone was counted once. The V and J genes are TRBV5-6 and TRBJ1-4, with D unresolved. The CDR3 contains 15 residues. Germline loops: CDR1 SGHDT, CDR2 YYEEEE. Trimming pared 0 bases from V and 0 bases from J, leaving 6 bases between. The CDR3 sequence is CASSLVGATNEKLFF. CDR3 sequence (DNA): TGTGCCAGCAGCTTGGTCGGAGCAACTAATGAAAAACTGTTTTTT.

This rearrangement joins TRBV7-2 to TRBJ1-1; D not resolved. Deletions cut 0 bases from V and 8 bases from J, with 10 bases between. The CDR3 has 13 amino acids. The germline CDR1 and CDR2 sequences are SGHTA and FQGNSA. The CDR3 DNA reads TGTGCCAGCAGCTTAGCACGCCAGGAAGAAGCTTTCTTT. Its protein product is CASSLARQEEAFF.

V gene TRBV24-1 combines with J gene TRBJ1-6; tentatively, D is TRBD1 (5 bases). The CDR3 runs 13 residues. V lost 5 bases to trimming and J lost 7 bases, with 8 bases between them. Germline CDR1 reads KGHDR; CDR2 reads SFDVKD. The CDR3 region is CATSVRENSPLHF. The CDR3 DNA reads TGTGCCACCAGTGTCAGGGAAAATTCACCCCTCCACTTT.

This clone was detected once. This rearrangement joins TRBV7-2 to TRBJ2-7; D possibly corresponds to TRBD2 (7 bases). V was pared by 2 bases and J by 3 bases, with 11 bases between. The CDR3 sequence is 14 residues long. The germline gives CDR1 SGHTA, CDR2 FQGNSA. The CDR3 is CASSLRGGFYEQYV. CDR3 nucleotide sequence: TGTGCCAGCAGCTTAAGGGGGGGCTTCTACGAGCAGTACGTC.

The CDR3 loop is CASSSYGGGNPAFF. As DNA, the CDR3 is TGTGCCAGCAGCTCATACGGGGGGGGAAACCCTGCTTTCTTT. The rearrangement uses TRBV7-8 and TRBJ1-1; D is perhaps TRBD1 (5 bases). Germline V gives CDR1 SGHVS, CDR2 FQNEAQ. This CDR3 comprises 14 residues. Trimming removed 4 bases at V and 11 bases at J, with 20 bases between. Full variable domain (remainder filled in from reference TRBV7-8 and TRBJ1-1): GAGVSQSPRYKVAKRGQDVALRCDPISGHVSLFWYQQALGQGPEFLTYFQNEAQLDKSGLPSDRFFAERPEGSVSTLKIQRTQQEDSAVYLCASSSYGGGNPAFFGQGTRLTVV.